The table lists the clone carrying this T cell receptor (beta chain) with many counts. Germline loops: CDR1 SGHRS, CDR2 YFSETQ. This CDR3 is 16 amino acids long. The J segment lost 2 bases and the V segment lost 2 bases, leaving 7 bases of the junction unmatched. TCRdb re-analysed the 5' RACE reads in MiXCR, keeping a single row per CDR3 protein. The table records about 30,000 distinct CDR3 sequences, approximately 5.3% of them present only once. The data were obtained in a study of early T cells in non-severe SARS-CoV-2 infection. Sequenced sample: whole blood. This TCR was sampled from an adult who was a healthcare worker with PCR-confirmed SARS-CoV-2 infection or an uninfected control (not recorded which). The chain joins TRBV5-1 to TRBJ2-1; 7 bases align to TRBD2. The CDR3 nucleotides read TGCGCCAGCAGCTTAAGCGGGATCATGCCCTACAATGAGCAGTTCTTC. This encodes CASSLSGIMPYNEQFF.